This TCR beta chain was recorded in a study of cytomegalovirus exposure and HLA in healthy donors. Notes on the study in general: In a later analysis, a missense DCLRE1C variant was linked to TCR beta V- and J-gene trimming. Common viral pathogens were later found to be apparently linked to several of the most significant clusters.

Notes on this clone: Its antigen is still unknown.

Primers for the PCR totalled 60 Vbeta and 13 Jbeta. The data were produced by immunoSEQ multiplex PCR, yet TCRdb's version contains in-frame clones alone and is incomplete. The sample holds some 70,000 clones, roughly four fifths seen once. The germline gives CDR1 LNHNV, CDR2 YYDKDF (reference sequence). The CDR3 covers 15 residues. V lost 1 base, J lost 7 bases, and 6 bases stayed unmatched. The chain links TRBV15 to TRBJ2-2; the match to TRBD1 covers 7 bases. The sample consisted of PBMCs. This receptor was identified in a man younger than 35 in good health and CMV-seronegative. The CDR3 protein is CATSRVTGYGGELFF. CDR3 coding DNA: TGTGCCACCAGCAGAGTGACAGGGTATGGCGGGGAGCTGTTTTTT.